These 11 T cell receptor beta chains share one sample of origin, sequenced in a study of long-term antiretroviral therapy in people with HIV. This was the immunoSEQ v3.0 assay at survey level. Generated by immunoSEQ multiplex PCR, the TCRdb table keeps only in-frame clones and is missing some. The sample records some 40,000 clones, over 75% being singletons. Sequenced here: unsorted PBMCs, sampled 1.5 years after starting antiretroviral therapy. The receptors were sampled from a man aged 18 to 30 with HIV.

This clone has only a few counts. The chain carries TRBV11-3 and TRBJ2-1; a weak D match, TRBD2 (6 bases). This CDR3 region has 16 residues. Per germline, CDR1 SGHNT and CDR2 YENEEA. Trimming left V 0 bases short and J 7 bases short, with 16 bases between. The CDR3 DNA follows: TGTGCCAGCAGCTTAGATCCTCCGGGAGTGGCTAATGAGCAGTTCTTC. Translating gives CASSLDPPGVANEQFF.

The chain joins TRBV27 to TRBJ2-4, with 10 bases matching TRBD1. CDR3 length: 14 residues. J lost 6 bases, V lost 4 bases, and 3 bases had no gene match. Looked up from germline, CDR1 is MNHEY and CDR2 is SMNVEV (reference sequence). The CDR3 nucleotides read TGTGCCAGCAGTTGGGGACAGGGGAGAAACATTCAGTACTTC. It specifies CASSWGQGRNIQYF.

The sample holds one count of this clone. The chain combines TRBV7-9 with TRBJ2-2; D remains ambiguous. Germline assignment: CDR1 SEHNR and CDR2 FQNEAQ (reference sequence). CDR3 size: 14 residues. V dropped 5 bases and J dropped 7 bases, with 14 bases sitting between them. The CDR3 sequence is CASSLRGSDGELFF. The CDR3 DNA reads TGTGCCAGCAGCCTTCGAGGAAGTGACGGGGAGCTGTTTTTT.

This clone has just a few counts. This rearrangement joins TRBV5-5 to TRBJ2-2, with D hard to call. The V end was cut by 7 bases, the J end by 6 bases, with 4 bases between. The CDR3 loop spans 10 amino acids. CDR1 and CDR2 (germline): SGHKS, YYEKEE (reference sequence). The CDR3 spells CASQAGELFF. CDR3 bases: TGTGCCAGCCAAGCCGGGGAGCTGTTTTTT.

The V and J genes are TRBV5-1 and TRBJ2-1, with D hard to call. CDR1 and CDR2 (germline): SGHRS, YFSETQ. This CDR3 region has 14 residues. Trimming shortened V by 0 bases and J by 9 bases, and 13 bases separated the two germline ends. For the CDR3, the DNA is TGCGCCAGCAGCTTGGCCGAAGGAAAGGGTGAGCAGTTCTTC. Translated: CASSLAEGKGEQFF. Full variable domain (outside the CDR3, taken from reference TRBV5-1 and TRBJ2-1): KAGVTQTPRYLIKTRGQQVTLSCSPISGHRSVSWYQQTPGQGLQFLFEYFSETQRNKGNFPGRFSGRQFSNSRSEMNVSTLELGDSALYLCASSLAEGKGEQFFGPGTRLTVL.

This clone appeared a single time. The chain is built from TRBV5-4 and TRBJ2-3; D is perhaps TRBD1 (5 bases). The germline CDR1 and CDR2 sequences are SGHNT and YYREEE (reference sequence). The CDR3 spans 16 residues. DNA of the CDR3: TGTGCAATCAGGTATCGAAGTGAAGGGGATGGAGATACGCAGTATTTT. The encoded protein is CAIRYRSEGDGDTQYF.

The chain combines TRBV28 with TRBJ2-1; TRBD2 matches 13 bases. Germline CDR1 is MDHEN and CDR2 is SYDVKM. This CDR3 has 17 residues. Trimming at V came to 1 base and at J to 4 bases, leaving 4 bases not matched to a gene. The chain's CDR3 is CASSLFTSGRAYNEQFF. CDR3 nucleotides: TGTGCCAGCAGTTTATTTACTAGCGGGAGGGCTTACAATGAGCAGTTCTTC.

This chain links TRBV5-6 with TRBJ1-4; D is unclear. The V and J ends lost 4 bases and 5 bases respectively, with 9 bases between them. This CDR3 has 13 residues. Germline V lookup: CDR1 SGHDT, CDR2 YYEEEE. CDR3 sequence reads: CASSSQLNEKLFF. The CDR3 DNA reads TGTGCCAGCAGCAGTCAACTAAATGAAAAACTGTTTTTT.

The chain combines TRBV9 with TRBJ1-3; D gene uncertain. Trimming removed 4 bases from V and 4 bases from J, with 15 bases in between. Germline CDR1 is SGDLS and CDR2 is YYNGEE. The CDR3 is 15 residues long. The CDR3 coding sequence is TGTGCCAGCAGCAACTCGAAGGGCGGAGGAAACACCATATATTTT. Protein sequence: CASSNSKGGGNTIYF. Drawing the rest from reference TRBV9 and TRBJ1-3, the complete variable domain is DSGVTQTPKHLITATGQRVTLRCSPRSGDLSVYWYQQSLDQGLQFLIQYYNGEERAKGNILERFSAQQFPDLHSELNLSSLELGDSALYFCASSNSKGGGNTIYFGEGSWLTVV.

The chain carries TRBV27 and TRBJ2-7, with 10 bases lining up with TRBD1. The CDR3 spans 14 residues. The V and J ends lost 5 bases and 3 bases, in that order; junction bases with no gene match: 4. Germline CDR1 reads MNHEY; CDR2 reads SMNVEV (reference sequence). CDR3 protein: CASSEDRGHYEQYF. For the CDR3, the DNA is TGTGCCAGCAGTGAAGACAGGGGGCACTACGAGCAGTACTTC.

V and J are TRBV28 and TRBJ1-5; 8 bases agree with TRBD1. The CDR3 is made up of 16 amino acids. Germline-derived CDR1 and CDR2 are MDHEN and SYDVKM. The V segment lost 3 bases and the J segment 5 bases; nucleotides outside the gene matches: 9. CDR3 protein: CASSFAGQGAYQPQHF. The CDR3 DNA sequence: TGTGCCAGCAGTTTTGCGGGCCAGGGGGCTTATCAGCCCCAGCATTTT.